This T cell receptor (beta chain) derives from a study of blood T cells in healthy people across ages. The study's findings and limits: In the absence of known donor CMV status, changes in expanded clonotypes were possibly confounded.

Of note for this clonotype: Its antigen remains unidentified.

The total RNA that was extracted per sample amounted to at least 5 micrograms. Alongside a J-beta primer mix, a sample-barcoded 5' primer served in a second PCR lasting 7 to 11 cycles. All samples gave at least 2.5 million CDR3-containing paired-end reads. In TCRdb, the 5' RACE reads were re-called with MiXCR into one record per CDR3 protein. Of about 1.5 million distinct CDR3 sequences listed, 35% to 45% are singletons. The CDR3 contains 14 residues. The germline gives CDR1 SQVTM, CDR2 ANQGSEA. The V end lost 1 base, the J end lost 1 base, and 9 bases lay between the germline ends. Sequenced input: blood. This receptor was identified in a young woman in good health. This sequence joins TRBV29-1 and TRBJ2-3, with D perhaps TRBD2 (6 bases). CDR3 protein: CSVEGGTGTDTQYF. In nucleotides, the CDR3 is TGCAGCGTTGAAGGTGGGACTGGCACAGATACGCAGTATTTT.